These 22 T cell receptor beta chains originate from one sample sequenced in a study of regulatory T cells in long-lasting Graves disease (dated by TCRdb to the early 2020s). Library generation was performed with multiplex PCR. Instrument on record: Illumina HiSeq 4000. TCR beta libraries were built with iRepertoire HTBI primers and Arm-PCR amplification of CDR3 regions. TCRdb trimmed public reads at Q25 via fastp, called clones via MiXCR and kept in-frame beta chains. Entries that share a CDR3 protein sequence are merged under the most common genes and DNA. In this sample the table shows about 470,000 distinct CDR3 sequences, 20% to 25% of which occur a single time. About 7% of the sample goes to the ten largest clones. Interpreted using the paper, the time point label stands for: persistent/refractory GD, antithyroid drugs over 5 years with positive TRAb. For both TCR sequencing and RNA sequencing, RNA was extracted from PBMCs using TRIzol.

Specimen: peripheral blood mononuclear cells (PBMCs), collected when the disease was refractory, from a patient treated with antithyroid drugs. The receptors here all came from a female donor with Graves disease.

This clonotype turned up a few times. The rearrangement uses TRBV7-9 and TRBJ1-2; no clear D gene. Germline V gene lookup returns CDR1 SEHNR and CDR2 FQNEAQ (reference sequence). The CDR3 is made up of 14 amino acids. V was trimmed by 1 base and J by 4 bases, leaving 10 bases between them. The CDR3 nucleotides are TGTGCCAGCAGCTTAGTCGGATTTAGCTATGGCTACACCTTC. Its protein product is CASSLVGFSYGYTF.

In its sample, this clonotype was seen a few times. The chain combines TRBV19 with TRBJ2-5, with D possibly matching TRBD2 (5 bases). CDR1 is LNHDA and CDR2 is SQIVND in the germline V gene (reference sequence). The CDR3 is made up of 15 amino acids. The V gene lost 5 bases and the J gene lost 3 bases, with 16 bases spanning the gap. CDR3 in DNA: TGTGCCAGTAGTTCCAAGAGGGTAGTGGAAGAGACCCAGTACTTC. Translation: CASSSKRVVEETQYF.

This clonotype was observed a handful of times. The genes are TRBV5-1 and TRBJ1-1; D perhaps matches TRBD1 (5 bases). This CDR3 has 16 amino acids. Germline CDR1 is SGHRS and CDR2 is YFSETQ. V lost 4 bases and J lost 4, with 20 bases in between. The CDR3 region has the DNA TGCGCCAGCAGCGGGGGTGGGGTTTTAGAGAGCACTGAAGCTTTCTTT. This sequence encodes CASSGGGVLESTEAFF.

The V gene is TRBV24-1, the J gene TRBJ1-1; D unresolved. Germline CDR1 KGHDR, CDR2 SFDVKD. CDR3 size: 13 residues. Trimming removed 2 bases from V and 7 bases from J, with 10 bases in between. The CDR3 DNA reads TGTGCCACCAGTGATTATGGATCGGATGAAGCTTTCTTT. This codes for CATSDYGSDEAFF.

As concerns this clonotype: A read error may be the cause here, since a much bigger clone is one base away. V usage is TRBV11-2 and J usage is TRBJ1-3; TRBD1 agrees at 8 bases. J was trimmed by 2 bases and V by 1 base; bases with no gene match: 1. The germline gives CDR1 SGHAT, CDR2 FQNNGV. The CDR3 runs 15 residues. The CDR3 region has the DNA TGTGCCAGCAGCTTAGGGACAGGGCCTGGAAACACCATATATTTT. Translated: CASSLGTGPGNTIYF.

Of note for this clonotype: A clone one base away is much larger, so this may be a read error. The V and J genes are TRBV28 and TRBJ2-5; 8 bases match TRBD1. Germline lookup yields CDR1 MDHEN and CDR2 SYDVKM. This CDR3 has 14 residues. J was trimmed by 3 bases and V by 5 bases; bases with no gene match: 5. The CDR3 reads CASSDGQGEETQYF. The CDR3 bases are TGTGCCAGCAGTGATGGACAGGGAGAAGAGACCCAGTACTTC.

The chain carries TRBV6-1 and TRBJ2-7, with D perhaps matching TRBD2 (5 bases). There are 15 residues in the CDR3. The V gene lost 7 bases and the J gene lost 5 bases, with 21 bases spanning the gap. Germline CDR1 MNHNS, CDR2 SASEGT. CDR3 amino acids: CASTLEPGPGNEQYF. CDR3 nucleotides: TGTGCCAGCACCCTAGAGCCGGGTCCGGGGAACGAGCAGTACTTC.

In its sample, this clonotype was seen a few times. The rearrangement uses TRBV5-5 and TRBJ2-7; 8 nucleotides match TRBD1. The germline V gene encodes CDR1 SGHKS and CDR2 YYEKEE (reference sequence). V lost 0 bases, J lost 4 bases, and 9 bases stayed unmatched. The CDR3 length is 16 residues. The CDR3 nucleotides are TGTGCCAGCAGCTTGGGAGGACAGGGCTCTAGATACGAGCAGTACTTC. Translated, it gives CASSLGGQGSRYEQYF.

The J gene is TRBJ2-1, the V gene TRBV27, with D perhaps matching TRBD2 (6 bases). Germline V CDR1 and CDR2: MNHEY, SMNVEV (reference sequence). The CDR3 consists of 15 residues. Deletions cut 6 bases from V and 10 bases from J, with 22 bases between. CDR3 nucleotide sequence: TGTGCCAGCAGCCTCTCGGGACTGGGGGTATGGGAGCAGTTCTTC. Translating gives CASSLSGLGVWEQFF.

In this sample, this clonotype turned up many times. The chain joins TRBV12-3 or TRBV12-4 to TRBJ2-6; 10 positions agree with TRBD1. This CDR3 region has 17 residues. Germline trimming cut 4 bases from V and 0 bases from J; bases unmatched to any gene: 3. For the CDR3, the DNA is TGTGCCAGCAGTTGGACAGGGGGTGGCTCTGGGGCCAACGTCCTGACTTTC. Translated, it gives CASSWTGGGSGANVLTF.

V gene TRBV4-3 combines with J gene TRBJ2-7; 14 bases align to TRBD2. The CDR3 has 16 residues. Germline CDR1 and CDR2: LGHNA and YSLEER. The V gene end was trimmed by 0 bases and the J gene end by 6 bases; junction bases not matched to a gene: 4. CDR3 sequence: CASSQDGLAGGGEQYF. DNA of the CDR3: TGCGCCAGCAGCCAAGATGGACTAGCGGGGGGAGGCGAGCAGTACTTC.

V gene TRBV28 combines with J gene TRBJ2-6; no definite D call. This CDR3 region has 15 residues. Trimming stripped 2 bases from V and 2 bases from J, with 7 bases between. Germline V CDR1 and CDR2: MDHEN, SYDVKM. The CDR3 DNA follows: TGTGCCAGCAGTTTAACTAACACTGGGGCCAACGTCCTGACTTTC. As protein: CASSLTNTGANVLTF.

This clonotype was detected a few times. The chain employs TRBV11-2 and TRBJ1-3, with 7 nucleotides matching TRBD1. The junction had 9 bases not matched to a gene; V was cut back by 6 bases and J by 4 bases. Germline CDR1 reads SGHAT; CDR2 reads FQNNGV. There are 15 residues in the CDR3. The CDR3 DNA sequence: TGTGCCAGCAGTCCAGGGGGATGGTCGGGAAACACCATATATTTT. Translating it yields CASSPGGWSGNTIYF.

The genes are TRBV29-1 and TRBJ2-3, with D perhaps TRBD2 (5 bases). Looked up from germline, CDR1 is SQVTM and CDR2 is ANQGSEA. V was shortened by 4 bases and J by 3 bases, with 14 bases between the two germline ends. The CDR3 spans 14 residues. The CDR3 loop reads CSVGGLENTDTQYF. Written as DNA, the CDR3 is TGCAGCGTTGGAGGACTGGAGAATACAGATACGCAGTATTTT.

This sequence joins TRBV10-3 and TRBJ2-1; 9 nucleotides match TRBD1. The CDR3 totals 15 residues. After removal of 6 bases from V and 6 bases from J, the junction contained 9 bases not matched to a gene. From germline, CDR1 is ENHRY and CDR2 SYGVKD. CDR3 protein: CAIRGGTGRGNEQFF. The CDR3 DNA sequence: TGTGCCATCAGGGGGGGGACAGGGAGAGGCAATGAGCAGTTCTTC.

This chain joins TRBV7-8 and TRBJ1-2; the match to TRBD1 covers 7 bases. Germline trimming cut 6 bases from V and 2 bases from J; bases unmatched to any gene: 9. Germline CDR1 SGHVS, CDR2 FQNEAQ. This CDR3 has 15 amino acids. The CDR3: CASRGLRTGNYGYTF. CDR3 in DNA: TGTGCCAGCAGGGGCCTTCGGACAGGAAACTATGGCTACACCTTC.

This clonotype was counted ten times or more. The rearrangement links TRBV6-1 to TRBJ2-7; no clear D. The CDR3 sequence is 13 residues long. CDR1 and CDR2 (germline): MNHNS, SASEGT. Trimming removed 6 bases at V and 0 bases at J, with 9 bases between. This chain's CDR3 is CASRTRISYEQYF. In nucleotides, the CDR3 is TGTGCCAGCAGGACGAGGATCTCCTACGAGCAGTACTTC.

The chain has TRBV30 and TRBJ1-1; tentative D call: TRBD1 (5 bases). With 0 bases removed from V and 11 bases from J, the gap between germline ends came to 19 bases. The germline V gene encodes CDR1 GTSNPN and CDR2 SVGIG (reference sequence). This CDR3 region has 14 residues. In DNA, the CDR3 is TGTGCCTGGAGTGTACGCGGGGCTGATGGGGGGGCTTTCTTT. Its protein product is CAWSVRGADGGAFF.

The V call is TRBV16, the J call TRBJ1-5, with a tentative D call TRBD1 (6 bases). V lost 3 bases to trimming and J lost 9 bases, with 18 bases between them. The CDR3 is made up of 15 amino acids. Germline CDR1 is KGHSY and CDR2 is FQNENV. The CDR3 DNA reads TGTGCCAGCAGCCAGGTCACAGGGCCGAGGTGGCCCCAGCATTTT. It specifies CASSQVTGPRWPQHF.

The sample holds many counts of this clonotype. The chain uses TRBV19 and TRBJ2-5, with TRBD2 as a possible D gene (5 bases). The V end lost 5 bases, the J end lost 2 bases, and 12 bases lay between the germline ends. The germline CDR1 and CDR2 sequences are LNHDA and SQIVND (reference sequence). The CDR3 has 14 amino acids. CDR3 sequence (DNA): TGTGCCAGTAGTTCTCTGACTATTCAAGAGACCCAGTACTTC. Its protein product is CASSSLTIQETQYF.

This chain joins TRBV20-1 and TRBJ2-7; 9 bases fit TRBD2. This CDR3 is built from 15 residues. The trim removed 3 bases at V and 0 bases at J, leaving 6 bases unmatched. Germline assignment: CDR1 DFQATT and CDR2 SNEGSKA (reference sequence). Here the CDR3 DNA reads TGCAGTGCTAGTTTCCCTAGCGGGGCCTCCTACGAGCAGTACTTC. Amino acid sequence: CSASFPSGASYEQYF.

This clonotype was found many times. The chain is built from TRBV28 and TRBJ1-2, with 9 bases that match TRBD1. Germline V gives CDR1 MDHEN, CDR2 SYDVKM. Germline trimming cut 6 bases from V and 0 bases from J; bases unmatched to any gene: 8. The CDR3 runs to 16 residues. Here the CDR3 reads CASRQTTGGANYGYTF. The CDR3, as DNA: TGTGCCAGCAGACAAACTACAGGGGGCGCTAACTATGGCTACACCTTC.